The 21 T cell receptor beta chains listed next were all sequenced from one sample in a study of T cell repertoires in cytomegalovirus infection. No antigen is known for these receptors. Each CDR3 protein gets one entry after TCRdb re-called the reads with MiXCR. The sample includes fewer than 150,000 distinct CDR3 sequences, 30% of them seen just once. The sample here was CD8+ T cells from cultured PBMCs, taken from culture after CMV antigen stimulation. These receptor sequences come from a human donor in good health (CMV status not recorded). Some clones in this sample may be carry-over from other donors' samples.

The gene calls are TRBV7-6 and TRBJ2-7, with 7 bases lining up with TRBD1. With 0 bases clipped from V and 6 bases from J, the junction kept 11 bases outside the gene matches. From germline, CDR1 is SGHVS and CDR2 FNYEAQ. This CDR3 is 16 amino acids long. Written as DNA, the CDR3 is TGTGCCAGCAGCTTAGCGTGGCCAGGGGGTGGGGGCGAGCAGTACTTC. It specifies CASSLAWPGGGGEQYF.

The CDR3, as DNA: TGTGCCAGCAGACCGGGACGCCTCAAGCAGAGTACCTACGAGCAGTACTTC. It codes for CASRPGRLKQSTYEQYF. This rearrangement joins TRBV28 to TRBJ2-7; D assignment may be TRBD1 or TRBD2 (5 bases each). Germline loops: CDR1 MDHEN, CDR2 SYDVKM. This CDR3 is built from 17 residues. V dropped 6 bases and J dropped 2 bases, with 23 bases sitting between them.

This clonotype has only a few counts. The chain links TRBV7-2 to TRBJ2-7; TRBD1 agrees at 9 bases. Unmatched junction bases numbered 10, after V lost 7 bases and J lost 3 bases. Germline V gene data show CDR1 as SGHTA and CDR2 as FQGNSA. This CDR3 contains 15 residues. DNA of the CDR3: TGTGCCAGCAACTTGACCGGGACAGGGAACTACGAGCAGTACTTC. Protein sequence: CASNLTGTGNYEQYF.

The chain recombines TRBV27 with TRBJ2-1, with D perhaps given as TRBD1 or TRBD2 (6 bases each). This CDR3 comprises 15 residues. The germline CDR1 and CDR2 sequences are MNHEY and SMNVEV (reference sequence). The V end lost 0 bases, the J end lost 6 bases, and 12 bases lay between the germline ends. As DNA, the CDR3 is TGTGCCAGCAGTTTATCGCTCGGGGGCCGCAATGAGCAGTTCTTC. Its protein product is CASSLSLGGRNEQFF.

J is TRBJ2-2 and V is TRBV13; 8 bases map to TRBD2. The V segment lost 5 bases and the J segment 3 bases; nucleotides outside the gene matches: 5. The CDR3 consists of 15 residues. Germline lookup yields CDR1 PRHDT and CDR2 FYEKMQ (reference sequence). The CDR3 spells CASSPRGGDTGELFF. The CDR3 region has the DNA TGTGCCAGCAGCCCCCGGGGGGGTGACACCGGGGAGCTGTTTTTT.

This clonotype appeared many times. This sequence joins TRBV7-2 and TRBJ1-2; D is unclear. The CDR3 has 12 residues. Germline values: CDR1 SGHTA, CDR2 FQGNSA. Trimming left V 6 bases short and J 7 bases short, with 12 bases between. The CDR3 DNA sequence: TGTGCCAGCAGGACTTTGCTAGCTGGCTACACCTTC. The encoded protein is CASRTLLAGYTF.

This clonotype has a count of ten or more. This sequence joins TRBV7-6 and TRBJ1-4; D ambiguous. This CDR3 has 16 residues. V was trimmed by 0 bases and J by 6 bases, leaving 14 bases between them. Germline loops: CDR1 SGHVS, CDR2 FNYEAQ. The CDR3 loop is CASSLAPGSNDEKLFF. CDR3 DNA: TGTGCCAGCAGCTTAGCGCCGGGGTCCAACGATGAAAAACTGTTTTTT.

This chain joins TRBV27 and TRBJ1-3, with unresolved D. CDR1 MNHEY and CDR2 SMNVEV come from the germline V gene (reference sequence). The CDR3 totals 14 residues. Trimming removed 4 bases at V and 0 bases at J, with 7 bases between. In nucleotides, the CDR3 is TGTGCCAGCAGTTCGGGCCGCTCTGGAAACACCATATATTTT. It codes for CASSSGRSGNTIYF.

In this sample, this clonotype turned up a few times. The chain links TRBV29-1 to TRBJ2-2, with 8 bases fitting TRBD1. The CDR3 length is 16 residues. Germline V CDR1 and CDR2: SQVTM, ANQGSEA. After removal of 6 bases from V and 4 bases from J, the junction contained 13 bases not matched to a gene. CDR3 sequence reads: CSVYTKETGGTGELFF. The CDR3 bases are TGCAGCGTCTACACCAAAGAAACAGGGGGCACCGGGGAGCTGTTTTTT.

V gene TRBV4-2 combines with J gene TRBJ1-1, with TRBD1 identical over 7 bases. The germline V gene has CDR1 LGHNA and CDR2 YNFKEQ. Germline trimming cut 1 base from V and 2 bases from J; bases unmatched to any gene: 4. This CDR3 spans 15 amino acids. CDR3 sequence reads: CASSQATGSNTEAFF. In nucleotides, the CDR3 is TGTGCCAGCAGCCAAGCGACAGGGTCAAACACTGAAGCTTTCTTT.

This chain joins TRBV6-1 and TRBJ1-1; 7 positions match TRBD1. The CDR3 is 12 amino acids. V dropped 6 bases and J dropped 8; count of bases not matched to a gene: 6. Germline V CDR1 and CDR2: MNHNS, SASEGT. The CDR3 region is CASRRQGGEAFF. CDR3 DNA sequence: TGTGCCAGCAGGAGACAGGGCGGCGAAGCTTTCTTT.

This clonotype was seen only a few times. The chain uses TRBV27 and TRBJ2-3, with TRBD2 as a possible D gene (5 bases). V was pared by 0 bases and J by 6 bases, with 7 bases between. Germline V gives CDR1 MNHEY, CDR2 SMNVEV (reference sequence). This CDR3 has 13 residues. CDR3 nucleotides: TGTGCCAGCAGTTTATCGAAGCGGGATACGCAGTATTTT. This codes for CASSLSKRDTQYF.

This clonotype was counted between two and nine times. The chain links TRBV15 to TRBJ2-1, with TRBD2 identical over 7 bases. Germline CDR1 reads LNHNV; CDR2 reads YYDKDF (reference sequence). This CDR3 has 15 residues. The V and J ends lost 1 base and 3 bases, in that order; junction bases with no gene match: 3. The CDR3 region has the DNA TGTGCCACCAGCAGAGGGTTAGCGGGCTACAATGAGCAGTTCTTC. It yields the protein CATSRGLAGYNEQFF. Using reference TRBV15 and TRBJ2-1 for the parts outside the CDR3, the full variable domain is DAMVIQNPRYQVTQFGKPVTLSCSQTLNHNVMYWYQQKSSQAPKLLFHYYDKDFNNEADTPDNFQSRRPNTSFCFLDIRSPGLGDTAMYLCATSRGLAGYNEQFFGPGTRLTVL.

The gene calls are TRBV5-8 and TRBJ2-1; weak D call: TRBD1 (5 bases). The CDR3 is made up of 15 amino acids. V lost 4 bases and J lost 6, with 17 bases in between. CDR1 SGHTS and CDR2 YDEGEE come from the germline V gene. The CDR3 spells CASSLDVAGFNEQFF. In nucleotides, the CDR3 is TGTGCCAGCAGCCTGGACGTCGCAGGGTTCAATGAGCAGTTCTTC.

The chain recombines TRBV6-1 with TRBJ1-5, with D uncertain. Germline CDR1 and CDR2: MNHNS and SASEGT. Trimming took 0 bases from V and 4 from J, leaving 10 bases between them. This CDR3 spans 15 amino acids. DNA of the CDR3: TGTGCCAGCAGTGAAGCGCTTGGTATTAATCAGCCCCAGCATTTT. Its translation: CASSEALGINQPQHF.

The chain uses TRBV19 and TRBJ2-7; no firm D call. The CDR3 length is 13 residues. Germline V gene data show CDR1 as LNHDA and CDR2 as SQIVND (reference sequence). V lost 3 bases and J 1 base, leaving 7 bases between the germline ends. As DNA, the CDR3 is TGTGCCAGTAGTATGGCAGTATCCTACGAGCAGTACTTC. It codes for CASSMAVSYEQYF.

This clonotype was seen a handful of times. The chain links TRBV2 to TRBJ2-3; D possibly matches TRBD1 or TRBD2 (5 bases each). The ends were cut back, 2 bases at V and 0 bases at J, with 12 bases in the middle. The CDR3 sequence is 16 residues long. Germline V gives CDR1 SNHLY, CDR2 FYNNEI. CDR3 in DNA: TGTGCCAGCAGTGAATGGGCAGGGAGTAGCACAGATACGCAGTATTTT. Translation gives CASSEWAGSSTDTQYF.

This chain uses TRBV28 with TRBJ2-2; 7 nucleotides agree with TRBD2. CDR3 length: 14 residues. Per the germline V gene, CDR1 is MDHEN and CDR2 is SYDVKM. The J segment lost 7 bases and the V segment lost 6 bases, leaving 8 bases of the junction unmatched. CDR3 residues: CASSWASGLGELFF. The CDR3 nucleotides are TGTGCCAGCAGCTGGGCTAGCGGTCTCGGGGAGCTGTTTTTT.

This clonotype has ten or more counts. CDR3 in amino acids: CASSLGTGGFDEQYF. CDR3 in DNA: TGTGCCAGCAGCTTAGGGACAGGGGGATTCGACGAGCAGTACTTC. The V call is TRBV7-6, the J call TRBJ2-7; TRBD1 matches at 10 bases. This CDR3 region has 15 residues. The J segment lost 5 bases and the V segment lost 1 base, leaving 5 bases of the junction unmatched. Germline V gene lookup returns CDR1 SGHVS and CDR2 FNYEAQ.

The CDR3 is CASNGGGTEETQYF. CDR3 nucleotides: TGTGCCAGCAATGGCGGGGGGACTGAAGAGACCCAGTACTTC. The chain combines TRBV6-5 with TRBJ2-5; 8 bases are shared with TRBD2. V lost 7 bases and J lost 3; bases outside the gene matches: 7. Germline CDR1 MNHEY, CDR2 SVGAGI. CDR3 length: 14 amino acids.

The V and J genes are TRBV6-6 and TRBJ2-2, with a possible D match to TRBD2 (6 bases). Germline V gene data show CDR1 as MNHNY and CDR2 as SVGAGI (reference sequence). Trimming took 6 bases from V and 5 from J, leaving 16 bases between them. The CDR3 is made up of 15 amino acids. The CDR3 bases are TGTGCCAGCAGAAGTGGAGGGGACGGGACCGGGGAGCTGTTTTTT. Encoded protein: CASRSGGDGTGELFF.